This T cell receptor beta chain was sequenced in a study of shared clonotypes between healthy human individuals (dated by TCRdb to 2019 to 2021). A note on the overall study: The cohort included three men and a couple of women between 18 and 49 years of age. For each donor, CD4 naive and CD4 memory were each given three plates, CD8 naive was given two plates, and CD8 memory was given one plate. To estimate repertoire size and how much clonotypes are shared between individuals, the study performed deep sequencing of blood TCR repertoires from roughly five healthy adults. Libraries were prepared and TCR repertoires were sequenced by different laboratories using diverse techniques, in order to increase sequencing depth and limit assay-specific biases. Per donor, leukapheresis produced somewhere between about 0.8 and 9 billion PBMCs. Points the paper makes about the study in general: The genetic and exposure-history diversity represented was limited by the small number of donors. Pairwise subsampling indicated that sequencing depth was expected to affect the degree of clonotype sharing among donors. Naive subsets generally had larger estimated clonotype richness than memory subsets did. Across a few donors, roughly 5.1% of naive CD4, around 3.5% of naive CD8, under 2.5% of memory CD4, and around 0.4% of memory CD8 clonotypes were shared. Compared with non-shared clonotypes, the clonotypes found in all four sorted-subset donors had higher generation probabilities. Only blood was sampled, and tissue TCR repertoires likely differ from those in blood. Even with the large sequencing depth, rarefaction of the sorted-subset datasets indicated that sequencing was incomplete.

CD8 naive samples were obtained by positive selection for CCR7 among CD45RO-negative cells, yielding a CD45RA+CCR7+ population from which TemRA cells were excluded. Donors were healthy HIV-negative adults with no recently reported acute infections or vaccinations. Only Caucasian adults living in Nashville, Tennessee, USA were represented among the donors. Blood was collected by leukapheresis, and PBMCs were isolated by Ficoll-Histopaque density gradient centrifugation and then cryopreserved in liquid nitrogen vapor phase. Purity and quantity of every magnetically sorted T cell population were checked by analytical flow cytometry. Each sorted fraction had its genomic DNA isolated and then quantified by UV absorbance on a Nanodrop 2000c. The CDR1 and CDR2 encoded by the germline V gene (reference sequence) are SEHNR and FQNEAQ. Including cysteine and phenylalanine, the CDR3 has 14 amino acids. The DNA shown is the 42-base CDR3, in frame from base 1. V sheds 5 bases and J sheds 3 bases, leaving 13 bases between their ends.

Notes on this clone: The clone's antigen remains unknown. No clone much larger than this one lies a single base away; base qualities are absent.

Using the deep immunoSEQ assay, multiplex PCR amplified TCR CDR3 regions from genomic DNA. For each cell subset, the extracted genomic DNA was distributed evenly across all wells of several immunoSEQ 96-well plates, and each plate served as one replicate. For sorted subsets, 150 to 200 ng genomic DNA, equal to 25,000 to 35,000 T cell genomes, was loaded into each replicate PCR. Purified libraries were quantified with a Qubit 3.0 fluorometer, sized on a Bioanalyzer 2100, and re-quantified with the KAPA Library Quantification kit. A separate single-read 150-cycle Illumina NextSeq 550 flow cell was used to sequence each immunoSEQ 96-well plate. Per the original workflow: The immunoSEQ output contained only junctional sequences without quality scores, so filtering could not match that applied to full-length reads. Sequences were annotated with PyIR, a Python wrapper for IgBLAST v1.9, and V/J genes and CDR3 were assigned using IMGT germline references. Any read was removed if the V/J assignment was weak (E-value above 1e-6), the CDR3 was missing, or the read contained stop codons, out-of-frame junctions, or ambiguous translated residues. V3J clonotypes were defined by identical inferred V gene, J gene, and CDR3 amino acid sequence. Percentage overlap between repertoires was calculated by dividing the number of shared unique clonotypes by the size of the smaller repertoire. Repertoire richness was assessed with RTK rarefaction, the Chao1 estimator, and Recon v2.1 estimates of unobserved clonotypes. For all TCRbeta clonotypes obtained by the gDNA method from a few donors, generation probabilities were computed with OLGA. The clones in this table, taken by TCRdb from immuneACCESS, are in-frame only. Not every clone is retained; where verified, under half of the shortfall comes from an unresolved V gene, and the cause of the rest is unknown. V and J calls and clone size follow that table, whereas D and trimming were derived from the DNA. The sample table holds some 2,100,000 clones, of which roughly 91% were seen once. Of the sample, over 1.5% falls within the top ten clones.

The rearranged chain carries TRBV7-9 and TRBJ1-1; the D region possibly corresponds to TRBD1 (6 bases align). The source is a young man in good health. Some clones in this sample may be carry-over from other donors' samples. Sample: naive CD8+ T cells from PBMCs. Read against the paper, the sample's cell subset or site label means: CD45RA+CCR7+. The CDR3 sequence is CASSPRDTHTEAFF. The sequence in DNA is TGTGCCAGCAGCCCGAGGGACACGCACACTGAAGCTTTCTTT. The entire variable domain, with the stretches around the CDR3 drawn from the reference TRBV7-9 and TRBJ1-1 proteins, is DTGVSQNPRHKITKRGQNVTFRCDPISEHNRLYWYRQTLGQGPEFLTYFQNEAQLEKSRLLSDRFSAERPKGSFSTLEIQRTEQGDSAMYLCASSPRDTHTEAFFGQGTRLTVV.